This T cell receptor beta chain is from a study of T cells in Graves' hyperthyroidism and ophthalmopathy (dated by TCRdb to between 2017 and 2020). At the level of the whole study: Peripheral blood samples were taken at initial diagnosis, before any treatment was given. TCR V-J signatures able to tell the groups apart were searched for in a discovery cohort of approximately 95 patients, of whom roughly 42 had Graves' ophthalmopathy and about 55 had stable Graves' hyperthyroidism. Whether ophthalmopathy could be predicted prospectively was tested in an independent validation cohort made up of 18 to 20 hyperthyroidism patients plus 17 patients who later progressed to ophthalmopathy. The 100 or so discovery patients were divided at random into training and test sets in a 7:3 ratio. The study also compared thyroid tissue and blood T-cell repertoires from several Graves' hyperthyroidism patients. Once sampling was done, hyperthyroidism patients were given methimazole at a starting dose of 30 mg daily, whereas ophthalmopathy patients were given high-dose intravenous methylprednisolone. The paper reports TCR Vbeta CDR3 sequencing of 140 or so peripheral blood samples: under 45 ophthalmopathy, 75 to 80 hyperthyroidism and approximately 17 progressor patients.

Amplification of TCR beta CDR3 regions was carried out from RNA transcripts. For the first round of RT-PCR on the TCR CDR3, the HTBI primer set was used together with the Qiagen OneStep RT-PCR kit. A second multiplex PCR round built the libraries, followed by size selection and purification. Sequencing of the libraries was done on an Illumina HiSeq2000 using paired-end 100 bp reads. In the original analysis: Raw data were processed with SOAPnuke, discarding reads with adapters, uncalled bases, mean Phred below 15, or no exact constant-primer or identifier match. High-quality paired reads were merged using COPE v1.2.5, and each unique nucleotide sequence was defined as a clonotype. MiTCR v1.1 was used to align the clonotypes against IMGT TRBV, TRBD and TRBJ reference segments. The analysis included only V-J combinations with a frequency above 0.0001, which together covered around 99% of the repertoires. A TCS score was defined as the ratio of F50 (clonal expansion) to E x V (chaos), with BLOSUM62-based TCRdist applied between CDR3 peptides within each V-J. Welch's t-statistics and random forest reduced around 510 V-J features to 13, which were used in a naive Bayes classifier (R e1071). TCRdb passed the public sequencing reads through fastp at Q25 and MiXCR, retaining productive beta sequences. Under each unique CDR3 protein, matching rows form one entry showing the most common genes and DNA. These V and J calls rely on TCRdb rather than the paper's analysis. This sample lists fewer than 250,000 distinct CDR3 sequences; over 20% were detected once. Roughly a third of the sample lies in the top ten.

Points the paper makes about the study in general: No statistical method was used to fix the sample size in advance, and group allocation was not hidden from the investigators. During validation, the model predicted progression to ophthalmopathy a median of about 6.5 months ahead of onset, with almost 71% sensitivity and 72.22% specificity. Blood samples also contained most of the expanded thyroid clonotypes (frequency above 0.001), which suggests that blood repertoires may reflect thyroid immune responses. A model built on a 13 V-J signature distinguished ophthalmopathy from stable hyperthyroidism, reaching about 88% sensitivity and about 81% specificity in cross-validation and 80%/75% in testing.

Ophthalmopathy patients had moderately to severely active disease, with a Clinical Activity Score of 3 or more, a NOSPECS grade of 4 or more, and a disease duration of less than 3 months. Exclusion was applied to patients with uncontrolled infections, other autoimmune diseases, pregnancy or lactation. Diagnoses relied on clinical symptoms, serum thyroxine and TRAb, thyroid ultrasound and orbital computed tomography. Ficoll-Paque density gradient centrifugation was used to isolate PBMCs from 8 to 10 ml of fresh peripheral blood. Total RNA was extracted with Trizol reagent, and quality was checked on an Agilent 2100 Bioanalyzer. According to the germline V gene (reference sequence), CDR1 reads DFQATT and CDR2 reads SNEGSKA. V was cut back by 6 bases and J by 7 bases, leaving a gap of 18 bases between them. Its CDR3 holds 13 amino acids, cysteine through phenylalanine. Only the CDR3 DNA is retained, 39 bases long and in frame from the first base.

This clonotype was detected many times. Its cognate antigen has yet to be identified. Nothing much larger sits one base from this clone, and base qualities are not available. The source material was blood. This clonotype was obtained from a woman aged 40-49 years with Graves' ophthalmopathy. The V and J genes are TRBV20-1 and TRBJ2-5; the D gene is possibly TRBD2, with 6 bases matching. The nucleotide sequence is given as TGCAGTGCCACCTGGGGGGATCTCACGACCCAGTACTTC. Protein translation: CSATWGDLTTQYF.